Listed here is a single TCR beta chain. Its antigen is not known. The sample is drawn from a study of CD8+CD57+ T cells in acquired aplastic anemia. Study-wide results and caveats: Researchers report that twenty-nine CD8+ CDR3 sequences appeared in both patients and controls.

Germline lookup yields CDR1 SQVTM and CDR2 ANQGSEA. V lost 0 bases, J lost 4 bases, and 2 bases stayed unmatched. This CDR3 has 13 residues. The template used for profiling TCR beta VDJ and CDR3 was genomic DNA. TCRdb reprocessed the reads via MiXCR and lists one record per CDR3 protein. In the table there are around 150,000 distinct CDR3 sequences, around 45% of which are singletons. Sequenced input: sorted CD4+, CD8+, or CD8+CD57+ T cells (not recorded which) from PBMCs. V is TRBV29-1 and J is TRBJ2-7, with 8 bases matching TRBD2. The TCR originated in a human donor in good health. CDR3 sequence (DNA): TGCAGCGTTGAAGACGGGAGGGGGTACGAGCAGTACTTC. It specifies CSVEDGRGYEQYF.